These 23 T cell receptor beta chains were sequenced from one sample in a study of human T cells and chemical hapten exposure. Time point noted: pre-sensitization, week 0. Treatment noted: therapeutic diphenylcyclopropenone sensitization with weekly scalp DPC. Each CDR3 protein is one row after TCRdb ran MiXCR on the RACE reads. Here the sample spans 240,000 or so distinct CDR3 sequences, over 8% being singletons. The sample in question was whole blood, obtained in connection with sensitization to the hapten diphenylcyclopropenone (DPC). The source of these receptors is a woman between 40 and 55 years old with alopecia areata. Some clones in this sample may be carry-over from other donors' samples.

This clonotype occurred a few times. The genes are TRBV10-2 and TRBJ2-5; 7 bases match TRBD1. The germline V gene encodes CDR1 WSHSY and CDR2 SAAADI. The CDR3 totals 15 residues. The ends lost 6 bases at V and 4 bases at J; junction bases unmatched: 11. The CDR3 protein is CASSKGQTSGETQYF. The CDR3 bases are TGCGCCAGCAGCAAGGGACAGACTTCGGGAGAGACCCAGTACTTC.

This clonotype was observed at least ten times. The chain recombines TRBV28 with TRBJ2-7; 7 bases line up with TRBD2. Germline loops: CDR1 MDHEN, CDR2 SYDVKM. The J segment lost 1 base and the V segment lost 7 bases, leaving 10 bases of the junction unmatched. There are 15 residues in the CDR3. The CDR3 bases are TGTGCCAGCACCAGAATGGGAGGGGAGTCCTACGAGCAGTACTTC. Protein product: CASTRMGGESYEQYF.

At least ten counts were recorded for this clonotype. This rearrangement joins TRBV5-1 to TRBJ1-5; 9 nucleotides match TRBD1. Germline V gives CDR1 SGHRS, CDR2 YFSETQ. V dropped 2 bases and J dropped 4; count of bases not matched to a gene: 7. This CDR3 comprises 16 residues. The DNA of the CDR3 is TGCGCCAGCAGCTTTTCGACAGGGGGGACGAATCAGCCCCAGCATTTT. Translating it yields CASSFSTGGTNQPQHF.

This clonotype was picked up a small number of times. The chain employs TRBV2 and TRBJ2-3; 13 bases fit TRBD2. Unmatched junction bases numbered 6, after V lost 6 bases and J lost 6 bases. The CDR3 runs 15 residues. Per germline, CDR1 SNHLY and CDR2 FYNNEI. Here the CDR3 reads CASSTGTSGKDTQYF. The CDR3 nucleotides read TGTGCCAGCAGCACCGGGACTAGCGGGAAGGATACGCAGTATTTT. Full variable domain (remainder filled in from reference TRBV2 and TRBJ2-3): EPEVTQTPSHQVTQMGQEVILRCVPISNHLYFYWYRQILGQKVEFLVSFYNNEISEKSEIFDDQFSVERPDGSNFTLKIRSTKLEDSAMYFCASSTGTSGKDTQYFGPGTRLTVL.

V is TRBV10-3 and J is TRBJ2-1; TRBD1 agrees at 8 bases. V lost 3 bases and J lost 9; bases outside the gene matches: 10. The CDR3 consists of 15 residues. In germline, CDR1 is ENHRY, CDR2 SYGVKD. This CDR3 reads CAISEGTGPYGEQFF. The CDR3 coding sequence is TGTGCCATCAGTGAAGGGACAGGACCTTACGGTGAGCAGTTCTTC.

This clonotype was detected a few times. The V gene is TRBV28, the J gene TRBJ1-2; the D is unclear. The CDR3 runs to 15 residues. Trimming removed 5 bases at V and 3 bases at J, with 16 bases between. Germline V CDR1 and CDR2: MDHEN, SYDVKM. DNA of the CDR3: TGTGCCAGCAGTACCCCGGACGGGAAATACTATGGCTACACCTTC. This gives the protein CASSTPDGKYYGYTF.

The rearrangement links TRBV20-1 to TRBJ2-3, with 8 bases aligning to TRBD2. Germline loops: CDR1 DFQATT, CDR2 SNEGSKA (reference sequence). This CDR3 has 15 amino acids. V dropped 6 bases and J dropped 5; count of bases not matched to a gene: 13. As DNA, the CDR3 is TGCAGTGCGCTAGCGGGCCGCTCAACGGGAGATACGCAGTATTTT. Its translation is CSALAGRSTGDTQYF.

The V and J genes are TRBV20-1 and TRBJ2-3; D could derive from TRBD1 or TRBD2 (6 bases each). The ends were cut back, 0 bases at V and 3 bases at J, with 10 bases in the middle. The germline V gene has CDR1 DFQATT and CDR2 SNEGSKA (reference sequence). The CDR3 runs to 14 residues. In nucleotides, the CDR3 is TGCAGTGCTAGAGACGTAGGGGGGACAGATACGCAGTATTTT. It translates to CSARDVGGTDTQYF.

The genes are TRBV5-1 and TRBJ2-5, with 7 bases aligning to TRBD1. The CDR3 contains 13 residues. The V and J ends lost 5 bases and 5 bases, in that order; junction bases with no gene match: 6. CDR1 and CDR2 from the germline V gene are SGHRS and YFSETQ. CDR3 nucleotides: TGCGCCAGCAGACTCGACAGGGTGGAGACCCAGTACTTC. Amino acids: CASRLDRVETQYF. The full variable domain, its missing parts supplied by reference TRBV5-1 and TRBJ2-5, is KAGVTQTPRYLIKTRGQQVTLSCSPISGHRSVSWYQQTPGQGLQFLFEYFSETQRNKGNFPGRFSGRQFSNSRSEMNVSTLELGDSALYLCASRLDRVETQYFGPGTRLLVL.

This clonotype was seen more than once but under ten times. The chain links TRBV12-3 or TRBV12-4 to TRBJ1-6; 9 bases fit TRBD1. V shed 6 bases and J 9 bases; nucleotides not matched to a gene: 3. The CDR3 spans 13 residues. CDR3 sequence reads: CASSRDRASPLHF. The CDR3 nucleotides read TGTGCCAGCAGCCGGGACAGGGCTTCACCCCTCCACTTT.

The chain carries TRBV7-9 and TRBJ2-5; tentatively, D is TRBD1 (6 bases). V was pared by 2 bases and J by 5 bases, with 9 bases between. CDR1 SEHNR and CDR2 FQNEAQ come from the germline V gene (reference sequence). The CDR3 spans 13 residues. The CDR3 loop reads CASSLLGGETQYF. The DNA of the CDR3 is TGTGCCAGCAGCTTATTAGGGGGTGAGACCCAGTACTTC.

V is TRBV6-2 or TRBV6-3 and J is TRBJ2-7; TRBD1 aligns across 10 bases. V dropped 8 bases and J dropped 2; count of bases not matched to a gene: 6. This CDR3 has 14 residues. Germline CDR1 and CDR2: MNHEY and SVGEGT. The CDR3 DNA reads as TGTGCCAGCCAAACGGGACAGGGGACCTACGAGCAGTACTTC. The encoded protein is CASQTGQGTYEQYF.

The J gene is TRBJ2-1, the V gene TRBV7-9; weak D call: TRBD1 (6 bases). Germline V gene data show CDR1 as SEHNR and CDR2 as FQNEAQ (reference sequence). V was trimmed by 2 bases and J by 6 bases, leaving 14 bases between them. This CDR3 spans 15 amino acids. The chain's CDR3 is CASSLTGRTVNEQFF. The CDR3 DNA sequence: TGTGCCAGCAGCTTAACGGGCAGGACAGTCAATGAGCAGTTCTTC.

The chain recombines TRBV11-2 with TRBJ2-3, with D maybe TRBD2 (6 bases). V shed 1 base and J shed 0 bases, with 14 bases lying between them. This CDR3 region has 17 residues. Germline CDR1 is SGHAT and CDR2 is FQNNGV. The CDR3: CASSLGASGLSTDTQYF. The CDR3 DNA is TGTGCCAGCAGCTTAGGGGCGAGCGGGCTTAGCACAGATACGCAGTATTTT.

This clonotype was observed many times. The chain carries TRBV11-2 and TRBJ1-1; unclear D gene. The V and J ends lost 5 bases and 4 bases respectively, with 14 bases between them. CDR3 length: 14 amino acids. Germline V gene data show CDR1 as SGHAT and CDR2 as FQNNGV. CDR3 in amino acids: CASSRGPLGTEAFF. The CDR3 region has the DNA TGTGCCAGCAGCCGCGGCCCGTTGGGCACTGAAGCTTTCTTT.

There are many counts of this clonotype. The J gene is TRBJ1-2, the V gene TRBV28; the match to TRBD1 covers 8 bases. V lost 4 bases, J lost 14 bases, and 3 bases stayed unmatched. CDR3 size: 10 residues. Germline assignment: CDR1 MDHEN and CDR2 SYDVKM. The CDR3, as DNA: TGTGCCAGCAGTTCGGACAGGGTTACCTTC. It codes for CASSSDRVTF.

This clonotype was counted a few times. V and J are TRBV6-2 or TRBV6-3 and TRBJ2-1; D is uncertain. The CDR3 consists of 14 residues. The germline V gene encodes CDR1 MNHEY and CDR2 SVGEGT. V gave up 0 bases and J gave up 5 bases, with 8 bases separating them. In nucleotides, the CDR3 is TGTGCCAGCAGTTACTCGAGCCCACACAATGAGCAGTTCTTC. Encoded protein: CASSYSSPHNEQFF.

This clonotype was detected many times. V gene TRBV7-3 combines with J gene TRBJ1-5; 9 bases match TRBD1. The length of the CDR3 is 14 residues. Germline CDR1 and CDR2: SGHTA and FQGTGA. The trim removed 4 bases at V and 7 bases at J, leaving 5 bases unmatched. The CDR3 loop reads CASSSGQGKQPQHF. DNA of the CDR3: TGTGCCAGCAGCTCCGGACAGGGGAAGCAGCCCCAGCATTTT. The full variable domain, in which reference TRBV7-3 and TRBJ1-5 provide the parts outside the CDR3, is GAGVSQTPSNKVTEKGKYVELRCDPISGHTALYWYRQSLGQGPEFLIYFQGTGAADDSGLPNDRFFAVRPEGSVSTLKIQRTERGDSAVYLCASSSGQGKQPQHFGDGTRLSIL.

The chain recombines TRBV4-2 with TRBJ2-3; 15 bases agree with TRBD2. CDR3 length: 21 residues. CDR1 is LGHNA, CDR2 YNFKEQ, per germline. After removal of 0 bases from V and 1 base from J, the junction contained 11 bases not matched to a gene. CDR3 bases: TGTGCCAGCAGCCAAGACTCCGGACTAGCGGGAGGGCCTGGTCGCACAGATACGCAGTATTTT. It encodes CASSQDSGLAGGPGRTDTQYF.

This clonotype came up a few times. The gene calls are TRBV6-5 and TRBJ2-7, with D perhaps given as TRBD1 or TRBD2 (6 bases each). Germline V gene sequence: CDR1 MNHEY, CDR2 SVGAGI. The CDR3 is 16 amino acids. Trimming took off 0 bases at V and 4 bases at J, with 16 bases between the two ends. DNA for the CDR3: TGTGCCAGCAGTTACTCCACCCGGGGGCGAGGTTACGAGCAGTACTTC. Its protein is CASSYSTRGRGYEQYF.

The J gene is TRBJ2-3, the V gene TRBV7-9, with 7 bases that match TRBD1. The junction had 5 bases not matched to a gene; V was cut back by 2 bases and J by 0 bases. Germline CDR1 reads SEHNR; CDR2 reads FQNEAQ (reference sequence). The CDR3 spans 16 residues. The CDR3 coding sequence is TGTGCCAGCAGCTTACGCCGACAGGGTAGCACAGATACGCAGTATTTT. The encoded protein is CASSLRRQGSTDTQYF.

This clonotype has only a few counts. The chain combines TRBV28 with TRBJ2-1; D not certain. Germline lookup yields CDR1 MDHEN and CDR2 SYDVKM. The germline V and J ends were trimmed by 3 bases and 4 bases, with 13 bases remaining between them. The CDR3 loop spans 15 amino acids. The CDR3 spells CASSFYSHVYNEQFF. Written as DNA, the CDR3 is TGTGCCAGCAGTTTTTACAGCCATGTGTACAATGAGCAGTTCTTC.

This chain uses TRBV5-1 with TRBJ2-1; 14 bases agree with TRBD2. Germline V lookup: CDR1 SGHRS, CDR2 YFSETQ. The CDR3 consists of 16 residues. The V gene end was trimmed by 5 bases and the J gene end by 6 bases; junction bases not matched to a gene: 7. The CDR3 sequence: CASRLQTSGRANEQFF. The CDR3 nucleotides are TGCGCCAGCAGGCTTCAGACTAGCGGGAGGGCCAATGAGCAGTTCTTC.